This TCR beta chain was profiled in a study of STAT5B mutations in CD4+ large granular lymphocyte leukemia. General study findings and limits: Main leukemic clonotypes were patient-specific, but approximately 25% appeared at low frequency elsewhere.

Turning to this clone: Its antigen is unidentified.

The assay was immunoSEQ multiplex PCR, and TCRdb's table has in-frame clones only and misses some. Of some 34,000 clones listed, roughly four fifths are singletons. This CDR3 spans 13 amino acids. Germline V gives CDR1 MNHNY, CDR2 SVGAGI (reference sequence). V was cut by 6 bases and J by 2 bases, with 11 bases left in between. The sequenced material came from CD4+ T cells from blood buffy coats. The J gene is TRBJ2-7, the V gene TRBV6-6, with D perhaps TRBD1 (5 bases). This TCR was sampled from a human donor in good health. The CDR3 protein is CASSPRVAYEQYF. In nucleotides, the CDR3 is TGTGCCAGCAGCCCCAGGGTGGCCTACGAGCAGTACTTC.